The source of this T cell receptor (beta chain) is a study of T cells in Graves' hyperthyroidism and ophthalmopathy. Regarding the study as a whole: A model of 13 V-J features distinguished ophthalmopathy from stable hyperthyroidism.

Germline CDR1 and CDR2: WNHNN and SYGVQD (reference sequence). There are 12 residues in the CDR3. V lost 2 bases and J 10 bases, leaving 10 bases between the germline ends. The investigators amplified TCR beta CDR3 regions from RNA transcripts. With the HTBI primer set, the TCR CDR3 went through a first round of RT-PCR. TCRdb redid the calling of the multiplex PCR reads with MiXCR, one entry per CDR3 protein. The sample holds about 360,000 distinct CDR3 sequences; around an eighth are singletons and the top ten take less than 25%. Note on this clonotype: The antigen is unknown.

The source of this sequence is a man younger than 40 with Graves' hyperthyroidism that later progressed to Graves' ophthalmopathy. This chain connects TRBV10-1 to TRBJ2-3; D call uncertain. Sequences were obtained from blood. The CDR3 region is CASSEPGGSQYF. The CDR3 DNA sequence: TGCGCCAGCAGTGAGCCGGGTGGGTCGCAGTATTTT.